A selection of T cell receptor beta chains follows, all from one sample in a study of cytomegalovirus exposure and HLA in healthy donors. Repertoires were generated with immunoSEQ multiplex PCR, while TCRdb's copy carries only in-frame clones and drops some. Of approximately 220,000 clones in the sample, around 76% were seen once. Sequencing was done on a sample of PBMCs. Source of these receptors: a man between 18 and 29 years old in good health and CMV-seronegative. The CDR3 runs from the conserved cysteine through the conserved F or W. The order of the fields is D gene, J gene, clone size, V gene, CDR3 protein, CDR3 DNA. A D gene is named only where the DNA matches it firmly. Clone size is given for some rows only: seen once, a few or many times, or a class if the clone is expanded.

NA,TRBJ1-2,few,TRBV27,CASSFLGEGRGYTF,TGTGCCAGCAGTTTTCTTGGGGAGGGTCGGGGCTACACCTTC
TRBD1,TRBJ1-1,NA,TRBV2,CASTEETGKAFF,TGTGCCAGCACTGAAGAGACAGGGAAAGCTTTCTTT
TRBD1,TRBJ2-1,NA,TRBV30,CAWSVFGTGDNEQFF,TGTGCCTGGAGTGTATTTGGGACAGGGGACAATGAGCAGTTCTTC
NA,TRBJ1-1,NA,TRBV6-5,CASSYSADRMNTEAFF,TGTGCCAGCAGTTACTCGGCAGACAGGATGAACACTGAAGCTTTCTTT
NA,TRBJ1-2,NA,TRBV18,CASSPSDGNYGYTF,TGTGCCAGCTCACCCTCAGACGGGAACTATGGCTACACCTTC
TRBD1,TRBJ2-4,NA,TRBV15,CATSRVKGQGATKNIQYF,TGTGCCACCAGCAGAGTCAAGGGACAGGGGGCCACCAAAAACATTCAGTACTTC
NA,TRBJ2-7,NA,TRBV2,CASSPTGPSYEQYF,TGTGCCAGCAGCCCCACAGGGCCCTCCTACGAGCAGTACTTC
NA,TRBJ1-5,NA,TRBV19,CASSIRRGNQPQHF,TGTGCCAGTAGTATTCGGCGGGGAAATCAGCCCCAGCATTTT
TRBD1,TRBJ2-7,NA,TRBV6-5,CASTSRDRAYEQYF,TGTGCCAGCACTTCCCGGGACAGAGCCTACGAGCAGTACTTC
TRBD2,TRBJ2-3,NA,TRBV12-5,CASGSISGSGADTQYF,TGTGCTAGTGGTTCTATAAGCGGGAGTGGGGCAGATACGCAGTATTTT
NA,TRBJ2-5,few,TRBV12-5,CASGLREGETQYF,TGTGCTAGTGGTTTGAGAGAGGGCGAGACCCAGTACTTC
TRBD2,TRBJ2-1,NA,TRBV2,CASSDPQREPRGNEQFF,TGTGCCAGCTCGGACCCTCAGCGGGAGCCCCGGGGCAATGAGCAGTTCTTC
TRBD1,TRBJ1-1,NA,TRBV19,CASSPGQGSTEAFF,TGTGCCAGTAGTCCGGGACAGGGAAGCACTGAAGCTTTCTTT
TRBD1,TRBJ1-5,NA,TRBV27,CASRTLQGAFNQPQHF,TGTGCCAGCAGAACCTTACAGGGGGCGTTCAATCAGCCCCAGCATTTT
TRBD1,TRBJ1-2,NA,TRBV11-1,CASSQGTGSSLAYGYTF,TGTGCCAGCAGCCAAGGGACAGGGTCTTCGCTAGCCTATGGCTACACCTTC
NA,TRBJ2-5,NA,TRBV6-6,CASSGDLQETQYF,TGTGCCAGCAGCGGGGACTTACAAGAGACCCAGTACTTC
NA,TRBJ2-7,once,TRBV4-1,CASSQVVGGLSYEQYF,TGCGCCAGCAGCCAAGTAGTCGGGGGGCTCTCCTACGAGCAGTACTTC
NA,TRBJ2-5,NA,TRBV19,CATRGEGSETQYF,TGTGCCACCCGAGGTGAGGGATCGGAGACCCAGTACTTC
NA,TRBJ2-7,NA,TRBV5-1,CASSLDRGSSYEQYF,TGCGCCAGCAGCTTGGATCGGGGGAGCTCCTACGAGCAGTACTTC
NA,TRBJ1-2,few,TRBV7-9,CASSNEGPGYTF,TGTGCCAGCAGCAATGAGGGTCCTGGCTACACCTTC
NA,TRBJ1-1,NA,TRBV29-1,CSVDGGGAVGTEAFF,TGCAGCGTTGATGGCGGGGGGGCAGTCGGGACTGAAGCTTTCTTT
NA,TRBJ2-1,NA,TRBV6-5,CASSYRGQSYNEQFF,TGTGCCAGCAGTTACCGTGGACAGTCCTACAATGAGCAGTTCTTC
NA,TRBJ2-4,NA,TRBV4-1,CASSPGGRVAKNIQYF,TGCGCCAGCAGCCCCGGGGGTAGAGTAGCCAAAAACATTCAGTACTTC
NA,TRBJ2-7,NA,TRBV9,CASSEGDGSSYEQYF,TGTGCCAGCAGCGAGGGGGACGGAAGCTCCTACGAGCAGTACTTC
TRBD2,TRBJ2-1,once,TRBV30,CAWTDGTSSYNEQFF,TGTGCCTGGACCGACGGGACTAGCAGTTACAATGAGCAGTTCTTC
NA,TRBJ1-1,NA,TRBV10-1,CASSVGGKAEAFF,TGCGCCAGCAGTGTAGGAGGGAAAGCTGAAGCTTTCTTT
NA,TRBJ1-1,NA,TRBV5-4,CASSLRQNTEAFF,TGTGCCAGCAGCTTACGACAGAACACTGAAGCTTTCTTT
TRBD2,TRBJ2-3,NA,TRBV19,CASSEVVSGRGNTQYF,TGTGCCAGTAGTGAGGTTGTAAGCGGGAGAGGAAATACGCAGTATTTT
NA,TRBJ1-4,few,TRBV4-1,CASSHPGGPTNEKLFF,TGCGCCAGCAGCCATCCGGGGGGCCCAACTAATGAAAAACTGTTTTTT
TRBD2,TRBJ2-3,few,TRBV14,CASSPTSGSGDTQYF,TGTGCCAGCAGCCCTACTAGCGGGAGTGGAGATACGCAGTATTTT
TRBD1,TRBJ2-7,NA,TRBV6-5,CASSYSGGTGPYEQYF,TGTGCCAGCAGTTACTCGGGTGGGACAGGGCCCTACGAGCAGTACTTC
NA,TRBJ1-2,NA,TRBV7-2,CASSLGPSNYGYTF,TGTGCCAGCAGCTTAGGTCCCTCTAACTATGGCTACACCTTC
TRBD1,TRBJ2-6,NA,TRBV7-9,CASRGQGKNSGANVLTF,TGTGCCAGCCGGGGACAGGGAAAGAACTCTGGGGCCAACGTCCTGACTTTC
TRBD1,TRBJ2-2,NA,TRBV6-5,CASWYGTGATGELFF,TGTGCCAGTTGGTACGGGACAGGGGCCACCGGGGAGCTGTTTTTT
NA,TRBJ1-2,NA,TRBV14,CASSHVTWTYGYTF,TGTGCCAGCAGCCATGTCACCTGGACTTATGGCTACACCTTC
TRBD2,TRBJ2-5,NA,TRBV5-1,CASSSLAQETQYF,TGCGCCAGCAGCTCACTAGCGCAAGAGACCCAGTACTTC
NA,TRBJ1-5,few,TRBV6-5,CASSYTTGTDQPQHF,TGTGCCAGCAGTTATACGACAGGAACCGATCAGCCCCAGCATTTT
TRBD1,TRBJ1-3,NA,TRBV6-1,CASKKQGLSGNTIYF,TGTGCCAGTAAGAAACAGGGGCTGTCTGGAAACACCATATATTTT
NA,TRBJ1-2,NA,TRBV10-3,CAITGDTGQGYTF,TGTGCCATCACCGGAGATACAGGGCAAGGCTACACCTTC
TRBD1,TRBJ2-7,NA,TRBV6-1,CASSAPRDSSWRYEQYF,TGTGCCAGCAGTGCCCCACGGGACAGTAGTTGGAGGTACGAGCAGTACTTC
TRBD2,TRBJ2-3,NA,TRBV30,CAWSGWGTSGRESTDTQYF,TGTGCCTGGAGCGGCTGGGGAACTAGCGGGAGGGAGAGCACAGATACGCAGTATTTT
TRBD1,TRBJ2-5,NA,TRBV29-1,CSVNVRWLGGPPGTQYF,TGCAGCGTCAACGTGCGGTGGTTAGGGGGCCCGCCGGGGACCCAGTACTTC
NA,TRBJ2-7,NA,TRBV5-4,CASSPGGASYEQYF,TGTGCCAGCAGCCCGGGGGGCGCCTCCTACGAGCAGTACTTC
TRBD2,TRBJ2-7,NA,TRBV7-6,CASSLSSGGSSYEQYF,TGTGCCAGCAGCTTATCTAGCGGGGGGAGCTCCTACGAGCAGTACTTC
NA,TRBJ1-1,NA,TRBV28,CASSLGQMNTEAFF,TGTGCCAGCAGTTTAGGGCAGATGAACACTGAAGCTTTCTTT
NA,TRBJ1-1,NA,TRBV6-5,CASSSLGLNTEAFF,TGTGCCAGCAGCTCTTTGGGCCTGAACACTGAAGCTTTCTTT
NA,TRBJ1-5,NA,TRBV30,CAWSVSQGFGQPQHF,TGTGCCTGGAGTGTAAGCCAGGGGTTTGGTCAGCCCCAGCATTTT
NA,TRBJ1-2,NA,TRBV4-1,CASSVLGGGGGYTF,TGCGCCAGCAGCGTCCTTGGGGGCGGAGGTGGCTACACCTTC
NA,TRBJ2-3,NA,TRBV5-6,CASSLRVGRNTDTQYF,TGTGCCAGCAGCTTGCGCGTCGGGAGAAACACAGATACGCAGTATTTT
TRBD2,TRBJ2-1,NA,TRBV29-1,CSGGLVRSSGRVGNEQFF,TGCAGCGGTGGGTTGGTTCGTTCCAGCGGGAGGGTAGGGAATGAGCAGTTCTTC
TRBD2,TRBJ2-1,NA,TRBV10-3,CAISENLAGGGDEQFF,TGTGCCATCAGTGAAAATCTAGCGGGAGGAGGCGATGAGCAGTTCTTC
NA,TRBJ2-2,NA,TRBV6-5,CASRMTGSGELFF,TGTGCCAGCAGAATGACAGGCAGCGGGGAGCTGTTTTTT
NA,TRBJ1-4,NA,TRBV28,CASSSPSLGGLDEKLFF,TGTGCCAGCAGTTCCCCCTCCCTCGGTGGTCTGGATGAAAAACTGTTTTTT
TRBD2,TRBJ2-3,NA,TRBV5-1,CASSTSGLSTDTQYF,TGCGCCAGCAGCACTAGCGGGCTAAGCACAGATACGCAGTATTTT
TRBD1,TRBJ1-2,NA,TRBV14,CASSQQSGGLPYGYTF,TGTGCCAGCAGCCAACAATCAGGGGGCCTCCCCTATGGCTACACCTTC